A single sample is the source of the 18 T cell receptor beta chains below, sequenced in a study of PD-L1 blockade in urothelial cancer. Time point here: pretreatment peripheral blood. Libraries were prepared by immunoSEQ multiplex PCR; TCRdb keeps only in-frame clonotypes and omits some of them. This sample has 100,000 to 150,000 clones, with approximately 84% found just once. The sample was PBMCs, taken around atezolizumab (anti-PD-L1) treatment. The receptors were sampled from a man aged 45-60 years with urothelial cancer.

This sequence joins TRBV5-8 and TRBJ1-5, with 9 bases identical to TRBD1. Germline CDR1 and CDR2: SGHTS and YDEGEE. The CDR3 totals 16 residues. V was pared by 4 bases and J by 4 bases, with 9 bases of the junction left unmatched. CDR3 sequence reads: CASSTPGTGFNQPQHF. CDR3 bases: TGTGCCAGCAGCACCCCCGGGACAGGGTTTAATCAGCCCCAGCATTTT. Looking up the rest from reference TRBV5-8 and TRBJ1-5 gives the full variable domain: EAGVTQSPTHLIKTRGQQATLRCSPISGHTSVYWYQQALGLGLQFLLWYDEGEERNRGNFPPRFSGRQFPNYSSELNVNALELEDSALYLCASSTPGTGFNQPQHFGDGTRLSIL.

This clone is a singleton in its sample. The chain links TRBV27 to TRBJ2-3, with 11 bases aligning to TRBD2. The CDR3 runs to 18 residues. Per the germline V gene, CDR1 is MNHEY and CDR2 is SMNVEV (reference sequence). J was trimmed by 5 bases and V by 5 bases; bases with no gene match: 15. CDR3 residues: CASSPTPRLAGPRDTQYF. The CDR3, as DNA: TGTGCCAGCAGTCCAACCCCTCGACTAGCGGGACCGAGAGATACGCAGTATTTT.

V gene TRBV6-6 combines with J gene TRBJ1-5; D not certain. V was trimmed by 4 bases and J by 1 base, leaving 8 bases between them. The V gene's germline CDR1 is MNHNY and CDR2 SVGAGI (reference sequence). The CDR3 runs to 14 residues. Written as DNA, the CDR3 is TGTGCCAGCAGTTCAGGCAGGAGCAATCAGCCCCAGCATTTT. Its protein product is CASSSGRSNQPQHF.

The chain uses TRBV5-8 and TRBJ1-2; D remains unclear. Germline lookup yields CDR1 SGHTS and CDR2 YDEGEE. Trimming pared 6 bases from V and 5 bases from J, leaving 20 bases between. CDR3 length: 15 residues. The CDR3 loop is CASTHRGGVFYGYTF. The CDR3 region has the DNA TGTGCCAGCACCCATCGGGGAGGAGTTTTTTATGGCTACACCTTC.

The J gene is TRBJ2-1, the V gene TRBV14, with 13 bases lining up with TRBD2. Germline V gene sequence: CDR1 SGHDN, CDR2 FVKESK. J was trimmed by 7 bases and V by 0 bases; bases with no gene match: 6. The CDR3 length is 17 residues. This chain's CDR3 is CASSQERGLAGVNEQFF. CDR3 nucleotide sequence: TGTGCCAGCAGCCAAGAAAGAGGACTAGCGGGAGTTAATGAGCAGTTCTTC. Together with reference TRBV14 and TRBJ2-1, the CDR3 gives the full variable domain: EAGVTQFPSHSVIEKGQTVTLRCDPISGHDNLYWYRRVMGKEIKFLLHFVKESKQDESGMPNNRFLAERTGGTYSTLKVQPAELEDSGVYFCASSQERGLAGVNEQFFGPGTRLTVL.

The chain is built from TRBV2 and TRBJ2-1; weak D call: TRBD2 (6 bases). This CDR3 contains 12 residues. Germline assignment: CDR1 SNHLY and CDR2 FYNNEI. V was clipped by 6 bases and J by 8 bases, with 11 bases between them. The CDR3: CASSQEGDEQFF. DNA for the CDR3: TGTGCCAGCAGCCAGGAGGGAGATGAGCAGTTCTTC. The full variable domain, with the rest looked up from reference TRBV2 and TRBJ2-1, is EPEVTQTPSHQVTQMGQEVILRCVPISNHLYFYWYRQILGQKVEFLVSFYNNEISEKSEIFDDQFSVERPDGSNFTLKIRSTKLEDSAMYFCASSQEGDEQFFGPGTRLTVL.

The rearrangement joins TRBV19 to TRBJ2-1, with TRBD2 matching over 10 bases. The CDR3 loop spans 17 amino acids. Germline V gene lookup returns CDR1 LNHDA and CDR2 SQIVND (reference sequence). V was pared by 6 bases and J by 0 bases, with 8 bases of the junction left unmatched. The CDR3 loop reads CASSTILAGSSYNEQFF. The CDR3 DNA reads TGTGCCAGTAGCACCATACTAGCGGGAAGCTCCTACAATGAGCAGTTCTTC.

This chain connects TRBV9 to TRBJ1-4; 7 bases match TRBD1. Germline V gives CDR1 SGDLS, CDR2 YYNGEE. The CDR3 is made up of 18 amino acids. With 3 bases clipped from V and 7 bases from J, the junction kept 18 bases outside the gene matches. CDR3 protein: CASSGTGDVPRSSEKLFF. CDR3 sequence (DNA): TGTGCCAGCAGCGGCACAGGGGACGTCCCGAGGAGTTCTGAAAAACTGTTTTTT.

This chain links TRBV6-1 with TRBJ1-5, with a possible D match to TRBD1 (5 bases). The CDR3 is 15 amino acids. V lost 6 bases, J lost 7 bases, and 19 bases lay in between. Looked up from germline, CDR1 is MNHNS and CDR2 is SASEGT. This CDR3 reads CASRLVIGVEQPQHF. DNA of the CDR3: TGTGCCAGCAGACTCGTTATAGGGGTTGAACAGCCCCAGCATTTT.

This clone appeared a single time. The chain uses TRBV7-3 and TRBJ2-3; 12 nucleotides line up with TRBD2. Per germline, CDR1 SGHTA and CDR2 FQGTGA. The CDR3 extends over 16 amino acids. Trimming cost V 3 bases and J 3 bases; bases outside gene matches: 4. CDR3 residues: CASSFWTSGKTDTQYF. The CDR3 nucleotides are TGTGCCAGCAGCTTCTGGACTAGCGGGAAAACAGATACGCAGTATTTT.

J is TRBJ2-2 and V is TRBV27, with TRBD2 matching over 11 bases. Per germline, CDR1 MNHEY and CDR2 SMNVEV (reference sequence). Germline trimming cut 5 bases from V and 2 bases from J; bases unmatched to any gene: 10. The CDR3 spans 18 residues. CDR3 loop: CASSPTRLAGFNTGELFF. As DNA, the CDR3 is TGTGCCAGCAGTCCTACCCGACTAGCGGGATTCAACACCGGGGAGCTGTTTTTT.

The chain uses TRBV5-1 and TRBJ2-7; 7 bases are a match to TRBD2. The germline gives CDR1 SGHRS, CDR2 YFSETQ. The CDR3 runs 14 residues. The V and J ends lost 4 bases and 3 bases, in that order; junction bases with no gene match: 7. The CDR3 sequence is CASSPRDYLYEQYF. The CDR3 coding sequence is TGCGCCAGCAGCCCCCGGGACTACCTCTACGAGCAGTACTTC.

The chain joins TRBV2 to TRBJ1-6; 7 nucleotides line up with TRBD1. The CDR3 sequence is 15 residues long. The J segment lost 7 bases and the V segment lost 3 bases, leaving 6 bases of the junction unmatched. Per the germline V gene, CDR1 is SNHLY and CDR2 is FYNNEI. The CDR3 DNA sequence: TGTGCCAGCAGTGAGGCAGGGGGAGGAAATTCACCCCTCCACTTT. Its translation is CASSEAGGGNSPLHF.

This clone was seen a handful of times. V is TRBV9 and J is TRBJ1-4; D is ambiguous. The germline V gene has CDR1 SGDLS and CDR2 YYNGEE. This CDR3 region has 14 residues. Deletions cut 0 bases from V and 4 bases from J, with 7 bases between. CDR3 protein: CASSVGPGNEKLFF. CDR3 sequence (DNA): TGTGCCAGCAGCGTAGGTCCCGGTAATGAAAAACTGTTTTTT. Full variable domain (rest looked up from reference TRBV9 and TRBJ1-4): DSGVTQTPKHLITATGQRVTLRCSPRSGDLSVYWYQQSLDQGLQFLIQYYNGEERAKGNILERFSAQQFPDLHSELNLSSLELGDSALYFCASSVGPGNEKLFFGSGTQLSVL.

The V call is TRBV30, the J call TRBJ2-1, with 7 bases identical to TRBD2. Losses at the gene ends were 3 bases for V and 0 bases for J; bases not matched to a gene: 2. The length of the CDR3 is 14 residues. Germline loops: CDR1 GTSNPN, CDR2 SVGIG (reference sequence). DNA of the CDR3: TGTGCCTGGAGGTCTAGCGGCTCCTACAATGAGCAGTTCTTC. Translation: CAWRSSGSYNEQFF.

The chain uses TRBV15 and TRBJ2-4, with 12 bases aligning to TRBD1. Losses at the gene ends were 10 bases for V and 7 bases for J; bases not matched to a gene: 11. Per the germline V gene, CDR1 is LNHNV and CDR2 is YYDKDF (reference sequence). The CDR3 spans 15 residues. This CDR3 reads CASTGTGGAGNIQYF. The CDR3 DNA reads TGTGCCAGCACCGGGACAGGGGGCGCAGGGAACATTCAGTACTTC.

The rearrangement uses TRBV5-8 and TRBJ1-2, with D possibly TRBD1 on 6 matching bases. Trimming removed 5 bases at V and 4 bases at J, with 27 bases between. The CDR3 loop spans 18 amino acids. Germline V gene sequence: CDR1 SGHTS, CDR2 YDEGEE. The CDR3 sequence: CASRRGPHPQGGAYGYTF. In nucleotides, the CDR3 is TGTGCCAGCAGGCGCGGCCCTCATCCACAGGGAGGGGCCTATGGCTACACCTTC.

The chain is built from TRBV28 and TRBJ2-7; D may be TRBD2 (6 bases). CDR1 is MDHEN and CDR2 is SYDVKM in the germline V gene. The ends were cut back, 5 bases at V and 7 bases at J, with 27 bases in the middle. The CDR3 runs 17 residues. DNA for the CDR3: TGTGCCAGCAGTCCACGGGCGGGTAGGCCCCGGGGGTTGGAGCAGTACTTC. The encoded protein is CASSPRAGRPRGLEQYF.